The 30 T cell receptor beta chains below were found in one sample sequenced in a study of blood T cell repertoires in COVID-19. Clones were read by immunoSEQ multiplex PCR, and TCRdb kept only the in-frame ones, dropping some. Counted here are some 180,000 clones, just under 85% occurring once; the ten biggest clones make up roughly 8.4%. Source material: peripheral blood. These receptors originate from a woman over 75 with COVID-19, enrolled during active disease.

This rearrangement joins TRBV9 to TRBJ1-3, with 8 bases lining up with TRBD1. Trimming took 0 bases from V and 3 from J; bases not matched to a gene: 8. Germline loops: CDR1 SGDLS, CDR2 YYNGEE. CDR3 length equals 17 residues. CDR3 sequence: CASSVGPGQGFGNTIYF. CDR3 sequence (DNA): TGTGCCAGCAGCGTAGGGCCAGGACAGGGATTTGGAAACACCATATATTTT. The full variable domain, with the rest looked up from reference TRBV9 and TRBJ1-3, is DSGVTQTPKHLITATGQRVTLRCSPRSGDLSVYWYQQSLDQGLQFLIQYYNGEERAKGNILERFSAQQFPDLHSELNLSSLELGDSALYFCASSVGPGQGFGNTIYFGEGSWLTVV.

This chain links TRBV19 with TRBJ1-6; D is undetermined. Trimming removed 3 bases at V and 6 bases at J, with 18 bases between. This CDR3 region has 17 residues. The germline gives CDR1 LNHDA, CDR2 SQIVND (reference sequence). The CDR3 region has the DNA TGTGCCAGTAGTATCTCTTTACGAGGGAAGGGTAATTCACCCCTCCACTTT. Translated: CASSISLRGKGNSPLHF.

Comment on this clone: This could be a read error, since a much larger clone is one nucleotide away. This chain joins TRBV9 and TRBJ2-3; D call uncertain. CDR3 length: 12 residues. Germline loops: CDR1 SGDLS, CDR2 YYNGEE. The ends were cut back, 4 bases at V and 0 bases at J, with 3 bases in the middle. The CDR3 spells CASSPSTDTQYF. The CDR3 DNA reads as TGTGCCAGCAGCCCGAGCACAGATACGCAGTATTTT. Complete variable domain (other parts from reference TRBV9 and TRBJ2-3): DSGVTQTPKHLITATGQRVTLRCSPRSGDLSVYWYQQSLDQGLQFLIQYYNGEERAKGNILERFSAQQFPDLHSELNLSSLELGDSALYFCASSPSTDTQYFGPGTRLTVL.

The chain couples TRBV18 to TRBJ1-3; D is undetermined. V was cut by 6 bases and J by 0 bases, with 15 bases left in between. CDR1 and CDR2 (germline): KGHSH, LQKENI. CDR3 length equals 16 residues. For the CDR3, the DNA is TGTGCCAGCTCGCCCGAGAAACCCAACTCTGGAAACACCATATATTTT. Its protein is CASSPEKPNSGNTIYF.

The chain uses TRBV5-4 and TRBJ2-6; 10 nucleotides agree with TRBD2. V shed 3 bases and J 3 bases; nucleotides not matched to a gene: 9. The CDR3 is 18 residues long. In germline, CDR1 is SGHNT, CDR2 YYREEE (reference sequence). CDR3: CASSWGAGGLFGANVLTF. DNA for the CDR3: TGTGCCAGCAGCTGGGGAGCGGGGGGGCTATTTGGGGCCAACGTCCTGACTTTC.

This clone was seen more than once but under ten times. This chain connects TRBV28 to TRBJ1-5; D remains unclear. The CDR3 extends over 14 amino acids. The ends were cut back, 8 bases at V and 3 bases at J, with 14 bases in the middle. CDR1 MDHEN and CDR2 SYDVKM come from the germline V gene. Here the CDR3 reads CASRRGSFNQPQHF. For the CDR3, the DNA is TGTGCCAGCCGCCGAGGGAGCTTCAATCAGCCCCAGCATTTT. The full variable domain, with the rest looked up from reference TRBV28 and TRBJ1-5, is DVKVTQSSRYLVKRTGEKVFLECVQDMDHENMFWYRQDPGLGLRLIYFSYDVKMKEKGDIPEGYSVSREKKERFSLILESASTNQTSMYLCASRRGSFNQPQHFGDGTRLSIL.

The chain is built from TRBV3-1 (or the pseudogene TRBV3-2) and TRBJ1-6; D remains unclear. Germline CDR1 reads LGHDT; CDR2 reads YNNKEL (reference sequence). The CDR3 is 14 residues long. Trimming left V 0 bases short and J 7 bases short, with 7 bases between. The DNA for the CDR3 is TGTGCCAGCAGCCAAGATCCCTTCAATTCACCCCTCCACTTT. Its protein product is CASSQDPFNSPLHF.

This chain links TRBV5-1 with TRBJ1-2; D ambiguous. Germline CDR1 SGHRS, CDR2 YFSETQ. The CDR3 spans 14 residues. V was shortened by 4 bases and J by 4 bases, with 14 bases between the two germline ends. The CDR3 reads CASSTGGETYGYTF. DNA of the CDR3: TGCGCCAGCAGCACGGGCGGGGAGACCTATGGCTACACCTTC.

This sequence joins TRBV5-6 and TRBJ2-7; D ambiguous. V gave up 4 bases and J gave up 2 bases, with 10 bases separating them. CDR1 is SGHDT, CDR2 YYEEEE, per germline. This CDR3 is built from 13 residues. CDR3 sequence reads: CASSGTPTYEQYF. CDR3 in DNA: TGTGCCAGCAGCGGTACCCCTACCTACGAGCAGTACTTC.

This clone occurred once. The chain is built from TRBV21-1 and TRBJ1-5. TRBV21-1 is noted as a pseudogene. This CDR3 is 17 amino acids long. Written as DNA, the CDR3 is TGTGCCAGCAGCAAAGTATCGGCCCAGAGGGACAATCAGCCCCAGCATTTT. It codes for CASSKVSAQRDNQPQHF.

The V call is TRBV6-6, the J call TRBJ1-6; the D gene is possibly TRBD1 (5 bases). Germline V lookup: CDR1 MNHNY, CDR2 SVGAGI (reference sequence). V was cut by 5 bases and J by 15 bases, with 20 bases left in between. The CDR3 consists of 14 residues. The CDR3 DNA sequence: TGTGCCAGCAGTCAACAATTCGACAGTCCCCGCCTCCACTTT. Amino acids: CASSQQFDSPRLHF.

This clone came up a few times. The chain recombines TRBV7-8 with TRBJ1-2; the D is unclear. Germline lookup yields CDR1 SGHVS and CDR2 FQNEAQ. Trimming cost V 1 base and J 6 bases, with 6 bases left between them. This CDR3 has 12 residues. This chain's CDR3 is CASSLDGHGYTF. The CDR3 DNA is TGTGCCAGCAGCTTAGATGGGCATGGCTACACCTTC.

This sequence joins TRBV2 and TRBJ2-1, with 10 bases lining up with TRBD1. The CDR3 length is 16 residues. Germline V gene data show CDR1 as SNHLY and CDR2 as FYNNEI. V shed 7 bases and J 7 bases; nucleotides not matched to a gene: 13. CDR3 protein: CASTRRGTGARNEQFF. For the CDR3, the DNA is TGTGCCAGCACAAGGAGGGGGACAGGGGCAAGGAATGAGCAGTTCTTC.

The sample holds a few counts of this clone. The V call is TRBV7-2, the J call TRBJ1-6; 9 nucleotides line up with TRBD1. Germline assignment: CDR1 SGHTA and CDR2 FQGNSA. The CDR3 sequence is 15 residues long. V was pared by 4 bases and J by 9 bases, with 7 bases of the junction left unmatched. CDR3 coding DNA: TGTGCCAGCAGCTCGGCCGGGACAGGGAGTTCACCCCTCCACTTT. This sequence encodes CASSSAGTGSSPLHF. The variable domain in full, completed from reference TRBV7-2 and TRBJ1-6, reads GAGVSQSPSNKVTEKGKDVELRCDPISGHTALYWYRQSLGQGLEFLIYFQGNSAPDKSGLPSDRFSAERTGGSVSTLTIQRTQQEDSAVYLCASSSAGTGSSPLHFGNGTRLTVT.

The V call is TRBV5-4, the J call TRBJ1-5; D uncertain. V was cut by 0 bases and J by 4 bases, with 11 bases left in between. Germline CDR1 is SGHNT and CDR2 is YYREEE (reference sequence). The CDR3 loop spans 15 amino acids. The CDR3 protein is CASSLDSSSNQPQHF. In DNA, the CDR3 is TGTGCCAGCAGCTTGGACTCCTCGTCTAATCAGCCCCAGCATTTT.

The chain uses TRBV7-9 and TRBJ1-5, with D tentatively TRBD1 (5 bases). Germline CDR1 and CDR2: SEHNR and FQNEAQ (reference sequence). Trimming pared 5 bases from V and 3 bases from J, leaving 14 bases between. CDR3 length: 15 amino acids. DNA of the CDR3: TGTGCCAGCAGCCCAGGAAAGGGGATCAATCAGCCCCAGCATTTT. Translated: CASSPGKGINQPQHF.

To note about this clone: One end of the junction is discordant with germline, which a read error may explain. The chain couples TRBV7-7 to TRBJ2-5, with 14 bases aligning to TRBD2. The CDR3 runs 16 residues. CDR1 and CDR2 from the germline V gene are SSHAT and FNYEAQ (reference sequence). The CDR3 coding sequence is TGTGCTAGCAGCCCTGGGACTAGCGGGAGCTCAGAGACCCAGTACTTC. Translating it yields CASSPGTSGSSETQYF.

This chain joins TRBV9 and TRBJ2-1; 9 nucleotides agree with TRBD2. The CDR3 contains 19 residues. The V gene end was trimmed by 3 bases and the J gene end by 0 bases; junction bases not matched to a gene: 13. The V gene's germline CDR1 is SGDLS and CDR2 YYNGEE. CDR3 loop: CASSESGTSLLSSYNEQFF. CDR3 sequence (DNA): TGTGCCAGCAGCGAGTCCGGGACTAGCCTCCTTAGCTCCTACAATGAGCAGTTCTTC.

The CDR3 protein is CASSKRDTLRLSDSYNEQFF. The DNA for the CDR3 is TGTGCCAGCAGCAAACGGGATACACTTAGGTTGTCTGACTCCTACAATGAGCAGTTCTTC. The genes are TRBV21-1 and TRBJ2-1; TRBD2 is taken as the D call from the table, unchecked against the DNA. TRBV21-1 is a listed pseudogene. CDR3 length: 20 amino acids.

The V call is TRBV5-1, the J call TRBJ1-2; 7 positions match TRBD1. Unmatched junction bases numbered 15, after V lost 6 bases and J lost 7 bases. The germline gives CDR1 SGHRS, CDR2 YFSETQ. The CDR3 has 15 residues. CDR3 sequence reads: CASTQGDSFSSGYTF. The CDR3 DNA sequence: TGCGCCAGCACCCAAGGGGACAGCTTCTCCTCTGGCTACACCTTC.

The CDR3 region is CASSMGYPEGYGYTF. The DNA of the CDR3 is TGTGCCAGTAGTATGGGGTACCCTGAGGGCTATGGCTACACCTTC. The chain recombines TRBV19 with TRBJ1-2; D is ambiguous. CDR1 is LNHDA and CDR2 is SQIVND in the germline V gene (reference sequence). V gave up 3 bases and J gave up 4 bases, with 15 bases separating them. This CDR3 is built from 15 residues. Variable domain in full (rest from reference TRBV19 and TRBJ1-2): DGGITQSPKYLFRKEGQNVTLSCEQNLNHDAMYWYRQDPGQGLRLIYYSQIVNDFQKGDIAEGYSVSREKKESFPLTVTSAQKNPTAFYLCASSMGYPEGYGYTFGSGTRLTVV.

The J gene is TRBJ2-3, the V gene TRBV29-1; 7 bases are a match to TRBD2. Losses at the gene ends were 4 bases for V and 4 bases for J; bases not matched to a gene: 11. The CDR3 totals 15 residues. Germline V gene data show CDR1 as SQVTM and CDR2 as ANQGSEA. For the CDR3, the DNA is TGCAGCGTTGCAATGGTGGCGGGAGTGGCAGATACGCAGTATTTT. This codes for CSVAMVAGVADTQYF.

CDR3 in amino acids: CASSPGTDFYFGGEKLFF. In nucleotides, the CDR3 is TGTGCCAGCAGCCCCGGGACAGACTTTTACTTTGGTGGGGAAAAACTGTTTTTT. The V gene is TRBV5-5, the J gene TRBJ1-4, with 7 bases fitting TRBD1. This CDR3 is 18 amino acids long. Germline CDR1 reads SGHKS; CDR2 reads YYEKEE (reference sequence). Trimming took 4 bases from V and 8 from J; bases not matched to a gene: 20.

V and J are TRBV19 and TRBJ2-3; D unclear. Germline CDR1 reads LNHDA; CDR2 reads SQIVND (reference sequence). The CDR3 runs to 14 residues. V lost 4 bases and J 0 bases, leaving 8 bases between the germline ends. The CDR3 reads CASSKHASTDTQYF. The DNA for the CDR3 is TGTGCCAGTAGTAAACACGCAAGCACAGATACGCAGTATTTT.

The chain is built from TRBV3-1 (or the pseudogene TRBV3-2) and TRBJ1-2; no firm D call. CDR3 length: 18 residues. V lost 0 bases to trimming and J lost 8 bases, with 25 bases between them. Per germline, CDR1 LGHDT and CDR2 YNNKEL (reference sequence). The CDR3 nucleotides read TGTGCCAGCAGCCAAGATTCTCGCCTCGGGAGGGCCGAAAGAGGCTACACCTTC. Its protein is CASSQDSRLGRAERGYTF.

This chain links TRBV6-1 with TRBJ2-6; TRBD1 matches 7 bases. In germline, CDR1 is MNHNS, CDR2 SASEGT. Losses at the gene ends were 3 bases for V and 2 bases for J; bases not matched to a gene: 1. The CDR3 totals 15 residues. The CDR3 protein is CASSEQGAGANVLTF. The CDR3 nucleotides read TGTGCCAGCAGTGAGCAGGGGGCTGGGGCCAACGTCCTGACTTTC.

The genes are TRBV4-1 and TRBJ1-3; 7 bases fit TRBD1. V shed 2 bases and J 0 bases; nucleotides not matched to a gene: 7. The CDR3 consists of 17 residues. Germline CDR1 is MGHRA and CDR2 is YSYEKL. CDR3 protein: CASSQSTAGGSGNTIYF. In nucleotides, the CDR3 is TGCGCCAGCAGCCAAAGTACAGCAGGGGGCTCTGGAAACACCATATATTTT.

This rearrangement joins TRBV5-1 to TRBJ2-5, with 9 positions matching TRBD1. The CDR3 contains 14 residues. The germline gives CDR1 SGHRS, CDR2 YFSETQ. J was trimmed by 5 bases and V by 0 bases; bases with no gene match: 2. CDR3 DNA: TGCGCCAGCAGCTTGGTTGGGACAGGGGAGACCCAGTACTTC. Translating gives CASSLVGTGETQYF.

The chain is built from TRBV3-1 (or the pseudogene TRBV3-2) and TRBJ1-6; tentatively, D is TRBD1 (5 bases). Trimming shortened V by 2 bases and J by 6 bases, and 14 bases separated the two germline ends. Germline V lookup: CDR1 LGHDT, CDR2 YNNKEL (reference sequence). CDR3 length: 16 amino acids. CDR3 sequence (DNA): TGTGCCAGCAGCCAATCGCCGGACATTTTTAATTCACCCCTCCACTTT. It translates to CASSQSPDIFNSPLHF.

As DNA, the CDR3 is TGTGCCACCAAGCCAGGGATAAATGAAAAACTGTTTTTT. Protein sequence: CATKPGINEKLFF. The V gene is TRBV10-3, the J gene TRBJ1-4; a possible D gene is TRBD1 (5 bases). V was cut by 10 bases and J by 5 bases, with 14 bases left in between. CDR3 length equals 13 residues. CDR1 is ENHRY and CDR2 is SYGVKD in the germline V gene.